The 21 T cell receptor beta chains in this list originate from one sample, sequenced in a study of cytotoxic CD8 clonotypes in ibrutinib-treated CLL. TCRdb's table, derived via immunoSEQ multiplex PCR, lists solely in-frame clones and lacks some. Of 130,000 or so clones listed, around three quarters are singletons. Sequencing was performed on PBMCs, taken after 12 months of ibrutinib treatment. The source of these receptors is a human donor with chronic lymphocytic leukemia.

The gene calls are TRBV19 and TRBJ1-1, with TRBD1 matching 8 bases. CDR1 is LNHDA and CDR2 is SQIVND in the germline V gene (reference sequence). The CDR3 spans 14 residues. The V and J ends lost 3 bases and 7 bases, in that order; junction bases with no gene match: 7. CDR3 loop: CASSIGTGFLEAFF. The DNA of the CDR3 is TGTGCCAGTAGTATTGGGACAGGTTTTCTTGAAGCTTTCTTT.

This chain links TRBV4-2 with TRBJ2-3; 12 bases agree with TRBD2. This CDR3 region has 18 residues. CDR1 is LGHNA and CDR2 is YNFKEQ in the germline V gene. V shed 4 bases and J 0 bases; nucleotides not matched to a gene: 8. CDR3 residues: CASSRRTSGDPSTDTQYF. In nucleotides, the CDR3 is TGTGCCAGCAGCCGACGGACTAGCGGGGACCCTAGCACAGATACGCAGTATTTT.

This chain links TRBV9 with TRBJ2-5, with TRBD2 matching 12 bases. CDR3 length: 15 amino acids. V lost 3 bases to trimming and J lost 4 bases; unmatched junction nucleotides: 4. CDR1 and CDR2 (germline): SGDLS, YYNGEE. CDR3 coding DNA: TGTGCCAGCAGCGCCGGGACTAGCGGGCGAGAGACCCAGTACTTC. This encodes CASSAGTSGRETQYF.

This clone was recorded once. The CDR3 loop reads CASSAGTMNTDTQYF. CDR3 in DNA: TGTGCCAGCAGCGCCGGGACAATGAACACAGATACGCAGTATTTT. The J gene is TRBJ2-3, the V gene TRBV2; weak D call: TRBD1 (6 bases). Germline V lookup: CDR1 SNHLY, CDR2 FYNNEI. The CDR3 runs to 15 residues. V shed 6 bases and J shed 2 bases, with 15 bases lying between them. The whole variable domain, filled in from reference TRBV2 and TRBJ2-3, reads EPEVTQTPSHQVTQMGQEVILRCVPISNHLYFYWYRQILGQKVEFLVSFYNNEISEKSEIFDDQFSVERPDGSNFTLKIRSTKLEDSAMYFCASSAGTMNTDTQYFGPGTRLTVL.

The chain joins TRBV2 to TRBJ1-1; D might be TRBD1 (5 bases). V was clipped by 7 bases and J by 4 bases, with 10 bases between them. Germline-derived CDR1 and CDR2 are SNHLY and FYNNEI. This CDR3 has 12 residues. Here the CDR3 reads CASTGTGTEAFF. The CDR3 nucleotides read TGTGCCAGCACCGGGACTGGCACTGAAGCTTTCTTT.

V is TRBV5-4 and J is TRBJ2-1, with 7 bases fitting TRBD2. V shed 1 base and J 0 bases; nucleotides not matched to a gene: 4. Germline V gene lookup returns CDR1 SGHNT and CDR2 YYREEE (reference sequence). The CDR3 covers 16 residues. The CDR3 sequence: CASSLYGGSSYNEQFF. The CDR3 coding sequence is TGTGCCAGCAGCTTGTACGGGGGGAGCTCCTACAATGAGCAGTTCTTC.

The chain employs TRBV19 and TRBJ2-1, with 8 bases matching TRBD2. Germline V CDR1 and CDR2: LNHDA, SQIVND (reference sequence). V lost 5 bases to trimming and J lost 0 bases; unmatched junction nucleotides: 9. The CDR3 loop spans 17 amino acids. The CDR3 nucleotides are TGTGCCAGTAGTGTGTTAGCGGGACCTAACTCCTACAATGAGCAGTTCTTC. It encodes CASSVLAGPNSYNEQFF.

The rearrangement links TRBV6-6 to TRBJ2-1; TRBD1 is a possible D gene (6 bases). Trimming pared 2 bases from V and 8 bases from J, leaving 10 bases between. This CDR3 spans 13 amino acids. Germline V gives CDR1 MNHNY, CDR2 SVGAGI (reference sequence). CDR3 region: CASSYARQDEQFF. The CDR3 nucleotides are TGTGCCAGCAGTTACGCCCGACAGGATGAGCAGTTCTTC.

The chain uses TRBV7-9 and TRBJ2-7, with D uncertain. Germline loops: CDR1 SEHNR, CDR2 FQNEAQ (reference sequence). The V end lost 5 bases, the J end lost 3 bases, and 11 bases lay between the germline ends. The CDR3 extends over 13 amino acids. Written as DNA, the CDR3 is TGTGCCAGCAGCCCGGAAGTTAGCTACGAGCAGTACTTC. This sequence encodes CASSPEVSYEQYF.

The chain recombines TRBV9 with TRBJ1-2; 7 nucleotides line up with TRBD1. Losses at the gene ends were 0 bases for V and 1 base for J; bases not matched to a gene: 3. CDR1 SGDLS and CDR2 YYNGEE come from the germline V gene. CDR3 length equals 15 residues. The CDR3 spells CASSVVAGGNYGYTF. The CDR3 bases are TGTGCCAGCAGCGTAGTGGCAGGGGGTAACTATGGCTACACCTTC.

The chain combines TRBV10-3 with TRBJ1-5, with D maybe TRBD1 (5 bases). Per germline, CDR1 ENHRY and CDR2 SYGVKD. V gave up 1 base and J gave up 0 bases, with 10 bases separating them. This CDR3 has 16 amino acids. The CDR3 region is CAISEYLTASNQPQHF. The CDR3 region has the DNA TGTGCCATCAGTGAGTACCTGACAGCTAGCAATCAGCCCCAGCATTTT.

The chain links TRBV11-1 to TRBJ2-1; D perhaps matches TRBD2 (7 bases). V was shortened by 6 bases and J by 3 bases, with 15 bases between the two germline ends. The CDR3 spans 15 residues. Germline V gene data show CDR1 as SGHAT and CDR2 as FQDESV (reference sequence). CDR3 loop: CASSYGGLDYNEQFF. The CDR3 DNA reads TGTGCCAGCAGTTACGGGGGGCTGGACTACAATGAGCAGTTCTTC.

In its sample, this clone was seen a few times. V and J are TRBV6-6 and TRBJ2-4, with TRBD2 identical over 8 bases. The V segment lost 7 bases and the J segment 15 bases; nucleotides outside the gene matches: 8. Germline V CDR1 and CDR2: MNHNY, SVGAGI (reference sequence). CDR3 size: 11 residues. This CDR3 is CASTPGGPPYF. CDR3 bases: TGTGCCAGCACCCCGGGGGGGCCCCCGTACTTC.

The J gene is TRBJ2-7, the V gene TRBV5-1; 7 bases agree with TRBD2. The germline V gene encodes CDR1 SGHRS and CDR2 YFSETQ. This CDR3 spans 14 amino acids. Trimming took 4 bases from V and 4 from J; bases not matched to a gene: 8. The chain's CDR3 is CASSPRSAGYEQYF. The DNA for the CDR3 is TGCGCCAGCAGCCCCCGGTCAGCGGGGTACGAGCAGTACTTC.

This chain uses TRBV18 with TRBJ2-3; no reliable D call. Germline V lookup: CDR1 KGHSH, CDR2 LQKENI. The CDR3 is 15 amino acids. Between the trimmed V and J ends, which lost 3 bases and 1 base, there was a span of 11 bases. The CDR3 region is CASSPGPVGTDTQYF. The CDR3 DNA reads as TGTGCCAGCTCACCCGGCCCCGTGGGCACAGATACGCAGTATTTT.

The chain combines TRBV6-5 with TRBJ2-3, with TRBD1 matching 9 bases. This CDR3 spans 15 amino acids. Germline V gives CDR1 MNHEY, CDR2 SVGAGI. Germline trimming cut 6 bases from V and 0 bases from J; bases unmatched to any gene: 4. The CDR3 DNA is TGTGCCAGCAGACCACAGGGGGCAAGCACAGATACGCAGTATTTT. It encodes CASRPQGASTDTQYF.

This clone came up once. V and J are TRBV7-9 and TRBJ1-1; D uncertain. This CDR3 is built from 13 residues. Trimming pared 2 bases from V and 3 bases from J, leaving 7 bases between. Looked up from germline, CDR1 is SEHNR and CDR2 is FQNEAQ (reference sequence). CDR3 loop: CASSLMGDTEAFF. The CDR3 DNA is TGTGCCAGCAGCTTAATGGGAGACACTGAAGCTTTCTTT. The complete variable domain, with remaining parts taken from reference TRBV7-9 and TRBJ1-1, reads DTGVSQNPRHKITKRGQNVTFRCDPISEHNRLYWYRQTLGQGPEFLTYFQNEAQLEKSRLLSDRFSAERPKGSFSTLEIQRTEQGDSAMYLCASSLMGDTEAFFGQGTRLTVV.

The chain uses TRBV6-5 and TRBJ2-3, with TRBD2 matching over 8 bases. From germline, CDR1 is MNHEY and CDR2 SVGAGI. V gave up 2 bases and J gave up 1 base; unmatched junction bases: 5. The CDR3 sequence is 16 residues long. The CDR3: CASSYARGARTDTQYF. The CDR3 DNA is TGTGCCAGCAGTTACGCGCGGGGGGCCCGCACAGATACGCAGTATTTT.

This clone was counted a few times. The CDR3 DNA reads TGCGCCAGCAGCCAACGTCAGGTCTCCGAGCAGTACTTC. Translation: CASSQRQVSEQYF. The chain uses TRBV4-1 and TRBJ2-7; D is unclear. In germline, CDR1 is MGHRA, CDR2 YSYEKL. CDR3 size: 13 residues. V lost 2 bases to trimming and J lost 6 bases, with 11 bases between them.

The rearrangement uses TRBV6-5 and TRBJ1-1; tentatively, D is TRBD1 (6 bases). Between the trimmed V and J ends, which lost 6 bases and 1 base, there was a span of 12 bases. This CDR3 spans 14 amino acids. CDR1 is MNHEY, CDR2 SVGAGI, per germline. CDR3 sequence reads: CASSLTGANTEAFF. The CDR3 bases are TGTGCCAGCAGCCTGACAGGAGCGAACACTGAAGCTTTCTTT.

The CDR3 nucleotides read TGTGCCAGCAGTGACAGGGCCGAAAAACTGTTTTTT. Translation: CASSDRAEKLFF. This chain uses TRBV6-1 with TRBJ1-4; TRBD1 might be the D (5 bases). In germline, CDR1 is MNHNS, CDR2 SASEGT. The CDR3 runs 12 residues. Trimming left V 3 bases short and J 8 bases short, with 7 bases between.